This TCR beta chain emerged from a study of spatial heterogeneity in lung cancer. Documented time point: sample taken at primary tumor resection. Frozen PBMC, nontumor lung or tumor provided whole RNA, which was sequenced unsorted. Every TCR cDNA molecule bore its own unique molecular identifier. TCRdb recomputed calls from the 5' RACE reads with MiXCR, one row per CDR3 protein. The sample shows tens of thousands of distinct CDR3 sequences, roughly 5% of them seen only once. The V gene's germline CDR1 is SGHVS and CDR2 FNYEAQ. With 5 bases clipped from V and 4 bases from J, the junction kept 11 bases outside the gene matches. The CDR3 contains 15 residues. This clonotype was seen many times.

Source: PBMCs, taken at surgery. The sequence was obtained from a male donor with early-stage non-small cell lung cancer. The chain combines TRBV7-6 with TRBJ2-7; the match to TRBD2 covers 7 bases. CDR3 nucleotide sequence: TGTGCCAGCAGCCCCACGGCGGGAGCTGTTTACGAGCAGTACTTC. Encoded protein: CASSPTAGAVYEQYF. Combining the CDR3 with reference TRBV7-6 and TRBJ2-7 gives the whole variable domain GAGVSQSPRYKVTKRGQDVALRCDPISGHVSLYWYRQALGQGPEFLTYFNYEAQQDKSGLPNDRFSAERPEGSISTLTIQRTEQRDSAMYRCASSPTAGAVYEQYFGPGTRLTVT.